The 28 T cell receptor beta chains listed next were all sequenced from one sample in a study of cytomegalovirus exposure and HLA in healthy donors. Clones were sequenced by immunoSEQ multiplex PCR, and TCRdb holds only the in-frame ones, with some missing. The sample lists fewer than 300,000 clones; 70% to 90% were seen once. What was sequenced was PBMCs. All receptors derive from a woman aged 18-29 years in good health and CMV-seronegative.

This rearrangement joins TRBV23-1 to TRBJ2-2; TRBD1 might be the D (5 bases). TRBV23-1 is annotated as an ORF whose role is uncertain. V was clipped by 4 bases and J by 4 bases, with 19 bases between them. The CDR3 totals 17 residues. As DNA, the CDR3 is TGCGCCAGCAGTCCCCTCAAGGGGAACCAATCCACCGGGGAGCTGTTTTTT. Residues: CASSPLKGNQSTGELFF.

The sample holds one count of this clone. This chain uses TRBV2 with TRBJ2-1, with 8 bases lining up with TRBD2. The CDR3 has 15 amino acids. CDR1 SNHLY and CDR2 FYNNEI come from the germline V gene. The J segment lost 6 bases and the V segment lost 7 bases, leaving 11 bases of the junction unmatched. This CDR3 reads CASKSPAGAPNEQFF. CDR3 DNA sequence: TGTGCCAGCAAGTCTCCAGCGGGAGCCCCCAATGAGCAGTTCTTC.

The CDR3: CASSNPPVYEQYF. The DNA for the CDR3 is TGTGCCAGTAGTAACCCGCCAGTCTACGAGCAGTACTTC. The chain is built from TRBV19 and TRBJ2-7; no definite D call. This CDR3 comprises 13 residues. The germline CDR1 and CDR2 sequences are LNHDA and SQIVND (reference sequence). The V end was cut by 4 bases, the J end by 3 bases, with 10 bases between. The complete variable domain, with remaining parts taken from reference TRBV19 and TRBJ2-7, reads DGGITQSPKYLFRKEGQNVTLSCEQNLNHDAMYWYRQDPGQGLRLIYYSQIVNDFQKGDIAEGYSVSREKKESFPLTVTSAQKNPTAFYLCASSNPPVYEQYFGPGTRLTVT.

The chain recombines TRBV5-4 with TRBJ1-2; 8 nucleotides line up with TRBD1. The length of the CDR3 is 14 residues. Germline CDR1 SGHNT, CDR2 YYREEE (reference sequence). The ends lost 5 bases at V and 8 bases at J; junction bases unmatched: 11. CDR3 region: CASRAWGTGSGYTF. CDR3 nucleotide sequence: TGTGCCAGCAGAGCCTGGGGGACAGGCAGCGGCTACACCTTC.

The chain employs TRBV6-5 and TRBJ1-2; D is possibly TRBD1 (6 bases). With 7 bases removed from V and 4 bases from J, the gap between germline ends came to 13 bases. The germline gives CDR1 MNHEY, CDR2 SVGAGI. This CDR3 has 13 residues. In DNA form, the CDR3 reads TGTGCCAGCAACCTACAGGGCGGCTATGGCTACACCTTC. Translation gives CASNLQGGYGYTF.

The chain recombines TRBV6-5 with TRBJ1-3, with TRBD1 as a possible D gene (6 bases). This CDR3 has 15 amino acids. Germline V gene data show CDR1 as MNHEY and CDR2 as SVGAGI. V shed 3 bases and J shed 2 bases, with 11 bases lying between them. CDR3 coding DNA: TGTGCCAGCAGTTATGCGGGGGCCCCTGGAAACACCATATATTTT. Protein: CASSYAGAPGNTIYF.

This chain connects TRBV28 to TRBJ2-7; D is ambiguous. The V gene lost 6 bases and the J gene lost 0 bases, with 6 bases spanning the gap. The CDR3 has 12 residues. From germline, CDR1 is MDHEN and CDR2 SYDVKM. The CDR3 loop reads CASSMSSYEQYF. The CDR3 DNA follows: TGTGCCAGCAGCATGAGCTCCTACGAGCAGTACTTC.

About this clone: A junction boundary mismatches the germline segment, possibly from a read error. The chain couples TRBV2 to TRBJ1-2; 9 positions match TRBD1. The CDR3 spans 16 residues. In germline, CDR1 is SNHLY, CDR2 FYNNEI. The CDR3 here is CASSEAGTGLRYGHTF. The DNA of the CDR3 is TGTGCCAGCAGTGAAGCCGGGACAGGGTTGCGATATGGCCACACCTTC.

This rearrangement joins TRBV4-3 to TRBJ1-4, with D unclear. In germline, CDR1 is LGHNA, CDR2 YSLEER. The CDR3 runs to 17 residues. Trimming removed 1 base at V and 0 bases at J, with 12 bases between. CDR3 bases: TGCGCCAGCAGCCAAGTGGTCAGTGCCACAACTAATGAAAAACTGTTTTTT. Protein: CASSQVVSATTNEKLFF.

The J gene is TRBJ2-3, the V gene TRBV5-1; no reliable D call. There are 13 residues in the CDR3. Per germline, CDR1 SGHRS and CDR2 YFSETQ. The V end lost 7 bases, the J end lost 0 bases, and 9 bases lay between the germline ends. CDR3 loop: CASQSTSTDTQYF. CDR3 coding DNA: TGCGCCAGCCAATCCACTAGCACAGATACGCAGTATTTT.

This clone has a handful of counts. The V and J genes are TRBV6-6 and TRBJ1-4; D gene ambiguous. CDR3 length equals 13 residues. The V end was cut by 7 bases, the J end by 8 bases, with 14 bases between. Per germline, CDR1 MNHNY and CDR2 SVGAGI (reference sequence). The CDR3 DNA reads TGTGCCAGCAAAGACGCTAGCACAGAAAAACTGTTTTTT. Its protein is CASKDASTEKLFF.

The chain links TRBV15 to TRBJ2-2; D perhaps matches TRBD1 (5 bases). The CDR3 is made up of 13 amino acids. Trimming left V 0 bases short and J 10 bases short, with 9 bases between. The germline CDR1 and CDR2 sequences are LNHNV and YYDKDF (reference sequence). Here the CDR3 DNA reads TGTGCCACCAGCAGAGACAGGGTAGTGGAGCTGTTTTTT. Translation: CATSRDRVVELFF.

The gene calls are TRBV4-1 and TRBJ2-1; D remains unclear. Trimming pared 5 bases from V and 9 bases from J, leaving 11 bases between. Germline V gene data show CDR1 as MGHRA and CDR2 as YSYEKL. The CDR3 covers 12 residues. This chain's CDR3 is CASSIPSGEQFF. In nucleotides, the CDR3 is TGCGCCAGCAGCATACCGTCCGGTGAGCAGTTCTTC.

V gene TRBV18 combines with J gene TRBJ2-7, with TRBD2 identical over 7 bases. From germline, CDR1 is KGHSH and CDR2 LQKENI. The trim removed 3 bases at V and 4 bases at J, leaving 18 bases unmatched. This CDR3 contains 18 residues. The CDR3 protein is CASSPTSRERKWEYEQYF. In nucleotides, the CDR3 is TGTGCCAGCTCACCCACATCGCGGGAGCGAAAATGGGAATACGAGCAGTACTTC.

V gene TRBV21-1 combines with J gene TRBJ1-1; the table's TRBD1 call for D was not verified on the DNA. TRBV21-1 is a pseudogene segment. The CDR3 is 16 residues long. CDR3 in DNA: TGTGCCAGCAATACCTCAGGGGGACAGGGGGTCACTGAAGCTTTCTTT. It is translated as CASNTSGGQGVTEAFF.

A few counts support this clone. The gene calls are TRBV5-1 and TRBJ1-2, with TRBD1 identical over 7 bases. From germline, CDR1 is SGHRS and CDR2 YFSETQ. The junction had 6 bases not matched to a gene; V was cut back by 1 base and J by 0 bases. The CDR3 runs 16 residues. DNA of the CDR3: TGCGCCAGCAGCTTGACGGGACAGTCCACTAACTATGGCTACACCTTC. Protein product: CASSLTGQSTNYGYTF.

This clone was detected only a few times. The chain is built from TRBV7-6 and TRBJ2-7; D is ambiguous. Between the trimmed V and J ends, which lost 5 bases and 0 bases, there was a span of 8 bases. The germline CDR1 and CDR2 sequences are SGHVS and FNYEAQ. The CDR3 has 13 amino acids. CDR3 DNA: TGTGCCAGCAGCGGAGCATACTCCTACGAGCAGTACTTC. Its translation: CASSGAYSYEQYF.

The V call is TRBV27, the J call TRBJ1-5; perhaps TRBD1 as D (6 bases). V was cut by 2 bases and J by 2 bases, with 10 bases left in between. Per germline, CDR1 MNHEY and CDR2 SMNVEV (reference sequence). This CDR3 region has 15 residues. The CDR3: CASSLIGGGNQPQHF. The CDR3 DNA sequence: TGTGCCAGCAGTTTAATAGGGGGTGGCAATCAGCCCCAGCATTTT.

V and J are TRBV19 and TRBJ2-7; 9 nucleotides line up with TRBD2. This CDR3 is 15 amino acids long. Germline-derived CDR1 and CDR2 are LNHDA and SQIVND (reference sequence). J gave up 3 bases and V 5 bases, and 8 bases lay outside the gene matches. CDR3 DNA sequence: TGTGCCAGTAGTCCCTATAGCGGGAGTAGCTACGAGCAGTACTTC. This translates into CASSPYSGSSYEQYF.

The DNA for the CDR3 is TGTGCCTGGAGTGTACTAGCACAGCCCCAGCATTTT. Translation gives CAWSVLAQPQHF. J is TRBJ1-5 and V is TRBV30; D remains ambiguous. Trimming cost V 0 bases and J 7 bases, with 7 bases left between them. There are 12 residues in the CDR3. The germline V gene has CDR1 GTSNPN and CDR2 SVGIG (reference sequence).

CDR3 sequence reads: CASSPIGLTYEQYF. The CDR3, as DNA: TGCGCCAGCAGCCCAATCGGGTTAACCTACGAGCAGTACTTC. This chain uses TRBV5-1 with TRBJ2-7; the D is unclear. V dropped 4 bases and J dropped 2 bases, with 13 bases sitting between them. The germline V gene encodes CDR1 SGHRS and CDR2 YFSETQ. There are 14 residues in the CDR3.

J is TRBJ1-1 and V is TRBV4-3; TRBD1 might be the D (6 bases). This CDR3 is built from 17 residues. From germline, CDR1 is LGHNA and CDR2 YSLEER. V lost 4 bases and J 4 bases, leaving 22 bases between the germline ends. In nucleotides, the CDR3 is TGCGCCAGCAGCCGGGAACTGGGGGGGCATATTGGCACTGAAGCTTTCTTT. Translated, it gives CASSRELGGHIGTEAFF.

The sample holds one count of this clone. The chain uses TRBV9 and TRBJ2-1; D perhaps matches TRBD2 (5 bases). This CDR3 contains 15 residues. The V gene's germline CDR1 is SGDLS and CDR2 YYNGEE. V was pared by 4 bases and J by 4 bases, with 15 bases between. CDR3 coding DNA: TGTGCCAGCAGCTCCAGCGGCCTAACATACAATGAGCAGTTCTTC. This sequence encodes CASSSSGLTYNEQFF.

This chain joins TRBV5-1 and TRBJ2-5; 7 bases agree with TRBD2. This CDR3 has 15 amino acids. V gave up 4 bases and J gave up 2 bases; unmatched junction bases: 8. Germline lookup yields CDR1 SGHRS and CDR2 YFSETQ. DNA for the CDR3: TGCGCCAGCAGCGGCGGGAGTGGCCCGCAAGAGACCCAGTACTTC. Translated: CASSGGSGPQETQYF.

The gene calls are TRBV7-6 and TRBJ2-7; 7 nucleotides match TRBD2. V dropped 8 bases and J dropped 5; count of bases not matched to a gene: 9. CDR3 size: 13 residues. Looked up from germline, CDR1 is SGHVS and CDR2 is FNYEAQ. The chain's CDR3 is CASSLGGDDEQYF. CDR3 DNA: TGTGCCAGCTCGCTGGGAGGGGATGACGAGCAGTACTTC.

This chain uses TRBV19 with TRBJ1-4; D unclear. The CDR3 is made up of 13 amino acids. Germline lookup yields CDR1 LNHDA and CDR2 SQIVND (reference sequence). Between the trimmed V and J ends, which lost 8 bases and 0 bases, there was a span of 7 bases. This chain's CDR3 is CASARTTNEKLFF. DNA for the CDR3: TGTGCCAGTGCGCGGACAACTAATGAAAAACTGTTTTTT.

This rearrangement joins TRBV2 to TRBJ2-1; TRBD2 matches 14 bases. In germline, CDR1 is SNHLY, CDR2 FYNNEI. This CDR3 region has 17 residues. The ends lost 6 bases at V and 4 bases at J; junction bases unmatched: 8. The CDR3 DNA is TGTGCCAGCAGGCCGGGACTAGCGGGAGTGAATTACAATGAGCAGTTCTTC. Translation gives CASRPGLAGVNYNEQFF.

The chain employs TRBV7-3 and TRBJ2-7; no clear D. The CDR3 totals 14 residues. Trimming stripped 5 bases from V and 4 bases from J, with 15 bases between. Germline CDR1 SGHTA, CDR2 FQGTGA. DNA of the CDR3: TGTGCCAGCAGCGTCGGTGGTAGCTCATACGAGCAGTACTTC. Translation: CASSVGGSSYEQYF.